This is a list of T cell receptor beta chains from one sample in a study of T cells in Graves' hyperthyroidism and ophthalmopathy. Each CDR3 protein gets one entry after TCRdb re-called the multiplex PCR reads with MiXCR. The sample records about 96,000 distinct CDR3 sequences, roughly half being singletons. Sequencing was performed on blood. These TCRs come from a woman between 40 and 55 years old with Graves' hyperthyroidism. Each CDR3 is given with its conserved first and last residue. Fields, in order: J gene, CDR3 length, D gene, V gene, clone size, CDR3 protein, CDR3 DNA. A D gene is named only where the DNA matches it firmly. Part of the rows lack a size; the others show once, few, many or a class for expanded clones.

TRBJ1-4 16 NA TRBV4-1 few CASSQDRGGATEKLFF TGCGCCAGCAGCCAAGATCGAGGGGGGGCGACTGAAAAACTGTTTTTT
TRBJ2-5 14 TRBD1 TRBV5-5 few CASSSGTGGETQYF TGTGCCAGCAGCTCCGGGACAGGGGGGGAGACCCAGTACTTC
TRBJ2-3 15 TRBD2 TRBV6-1 NA CASRAGTTSTDTQCF TGTGCCAGCAGGGCCGGGACTACCAGCACAGATACGCAGTGTTTT
TRBJ1-2 15 NA TRBV20-1 NA CSAPARLAAYYGYTF TGCAGTGCTCCAGCGCGGCTAGCGGCCTACTATGGCTACACCTTC
TRBJ1-4 13 NA TRBV29-1 NA CSWEGGPNEKLFF TGCAGCTGGGAAGGGGGACCTAATGAAAAACTGTTTTTT
TRBJ1-2 13 NA TRBV10-3 many CAISESQGSGYTF TGTGCCATCAGTGAGTCCCAGGGCAGCGGCTACACCTTC
TRBJ2-7 15 NA TRBV2 NA CASSAGTGDFYEQYF TGTGCCAGCAGTGCCGGGACGGGAGACTTCTACGAGCAGTACTTC
TRBJ2-7 13 NA TRBV7-6 medium-sized CASSLWGGYEQYF TGTGCCAGCAGCTTATGGGGCGGCTACGAGCAGTACTTC
TRBJ2-7 12 NA TRBV10-3 many CATSTGDYEQYF TGTGCCACCTCAACAGGAGACTACGAGCAGTACTTC
TRBJ1-1 13 NA TRBV7-2 many CASSPRRSAEAFF TGTGCCAGCAGCCCCCGCAGAAGCGCTGAAGCTTTCTTT
TRBJ1-2 11 NA TRBV19 many CASRTRYGYTF TGTGCCAGTAGGACGAGGTATGGCTACACCTTC
TRBJ2-5 15 NA TRBV7-8 many CACSLGGTGLETQYF TGTGCCTGCAGCTTAGGGGGTACAGGATTGGAGACCCAGTACTTC
TRBJ2-7 16 TRBD2 TRBV20-1 NA CSARSQGLAGAYEQYF TGCAGTGCTCGGTCCCAGGGACTAGCGGGAGCCTACGAGCAGTACTTC
TRBJ2-5 12 NA TRBV5-4 few CASSLGSETQYF TGTGCCAGCAGCTTGGGGTCGGAGACCCAGTACTTC
TRBJ1-1 14 NA TRBV20-1 once CSAIVQGLGTEAFF TGCAGTGCCATCGTACAGGGTTTGGGCACTGAAGCTTTCTTT
TRBJ2-1 14 TRBD2 TRBV29-1 NA CSVVTSASYNEQFF TGCAGCGTTGTCACTAGCGCCTCCTACAATGAGCAGTTCTTC
TRBJ1-1 15 NA TRBV7-9 NA CASSLSTGTRAEAFF TGTGCCAGCAGCTTAAGCACAGGTACGAGGGCTGAAGCTTTCTTT
TRBJ1-3 17 TRBD1 TRBV10-3 once CAISANTGTDTGNTIYF TGTGCCATCAGTGCCAACACCGGGACAGACACTGGAAACACCATATATTTT
TRBJ2-6 16 NA TRBV9 NA CASSERIGQGANVLTF TGTGCCAGCAGCGAGCGGATCGGACAGGGGGCCAACGTCCTGACTTTC
TRBJ1-5 16 TRBD1 TRBV2 few CASSFGQGWSNQPQHF TGTGCCAGCAGCTTTGGACAGGGCTGGAGCAATCAGCCCCAGCATTTT
TRBJ1-2 15 NA TRBV15 NA CATSSDVRVFRGYTF TGTGCCACCAGCAGTGATGTAAGGGTTTTCCGGGGCTACACCTTC
TRBJ2-2 15 NA TRBV15 NA CATSRVGTSTGELFF TGTGCCACCAGCAGAGTCGGGACCTCCACCGGGGAGCTGTTTTTT
TRBJ2-7 14 TRBD1 TRBV5-1 NA CASSPGTGGDEQYF TGCGCCAGCAGCCCCGGGACAGGGGGCGACGAGCAGTACTTC
TRBJ1-4 11 NA TRBV20-1 many CSARRDEKLFF TGCAGTGCTAGGCGAGATGAAAAACTGTTTTTT
TRBJ2-2 16 TRBD2 TRBV5-1 many CASSGGLAGDPGELFF TGCGCCAGCAGCGGGGGACTAGCGGGAGATCCCGGGGAGCTGTTTTTT
TRBJ2-2 17 TRBD1 TRBV19 many CASSNRQGTLNTGELFF TGTGCCAGTAGTAATCGACAGGGGACTTTGAACACCGGGGAGCTGTTTTTT
TRBJ1-4 14 TRBD1 TRBV29-1 NA CSVGTGGPGEKLFF TGCAGCGTAGGAACAGGGGGTCCGGGTGAAAAACTGTTTTTT
TRBJ2-2 17 NA TRBV15 many CATSRDLPRSNTGELFF TGTGCCACCAGCAGAGATCTGCCTCGCTCGAACACCGGGGAGCTGTTTTTT
TRBJ2-5 16 TRBD2 TRBV20-1 NA CSASQGLAGDEETQYF TGCAGTGCTAGTCAGGGACTAGCGGGAGATGAGGAGACCCAGTACTTC
TRBJ1-2 12 NA TRBV9 NA CASSVGNYGYTF TGTGCCAGCAGCGTGGGAAACTATGGCTACACCTTC
TRBJ2-2 16 TRBD2 TRBV7-9 NA CASSLSSGSVAGELFF TGTGCCAGCAGCCTATCTAGCGGGAGTGTAGCCGGGGAGCTGTTTTTT
TRBJ1-6 15 NA TRBV9 few CASSVAPGTDSPLHF TGTGCCAGCAGCGTAGCCCCAGGGACGGATTCACCCCTCCACTTT
TRBJ2-7 15 NA TRBV2 many CASSERGRGVYEQYF TGTGCCAGCAGTGAAAGGGGTAGAGGGGTGTACGAGCAGTACTTC
TRBJ2-3 13 TRBD2 TRBV7-2 NA CASSAGGWNTQYF TGTGCCAGCAGCGCGGGGGGGTGGAATACGCAGTATTTT
TRBJ1-5 14 TRBD1 TRBV20-1 many CSARGQGVGQPQHF TGCAGTGCTAGAGGACAGGGAGTAGGACAGCCCCAGCATTTT
TRBJ1-2 13 NA TRBV7-2 NA CASSLDRFDGYTF TGTGCCAGCAGCTTAGACAGGTTTGATGGCTACACCTTC
TRBJ2-7 11 NA TRBV2 NA CASTLDRPTFF TGTGCCAGCACCCTCGACAGGCCAACCTTCTTC
TRBJ2-5 13 NA TRBV7-3 many CASTSGLGETQYF TGTGCCAGCACCTCGGGGCTCGGAGAGACCCAGTACTTC
TRBJ2-7 14 TRBD2 TRBV25-1 NA CASSEYGTSGEQYF TGTGCCAGCAGTGAATACGGGACTAGCGGCGAGCAGTACTTC
TRBJ1-6 18 TRBD1 TRBV4-1 many CASSQEQQGYSDNSPLHF TGCGCCAGCAGCCAAGAACAACAGGGGTATTCCGATAATTCACCCCTCCACTTT
TRBJ2-5 15 TRBD1 TRBV5-1 NA CASSLGQGMGETQYF TGCGCCAGCAGCTTGGGACAGGGGATGGGGGAGACCCAGTACTTC
TRBJ2-3 18 TRBD1 TRBV25-1 once CASSFRPRTGERTDTQYF TGTGCCAGCAGTTTCCGGCCCAGGACAGGGGAGCGAACAGATACGCAGTATTTT
TRBJ2-7 14 TRBD2 TRBV7-2 many CASSFSGPPYEQYF TGTGCCAGCAGCTTTAGCGGGCCCCCCTACGAGCAGTACTTC
TRBJ2-7 14 NA TRBV6-5 many CASSYAAGGDEQYF TGTGCCAGCAGTTACGCGGCAGGGGGGGACGAGCAGTACTTC
TRBJ2-7 14 NA TRBV19 many CASSSQVQVYEQYF TGTGCCAGTAGTTCCCAGGTGCAAGTCTACGAGCAGTACTTC